This entry lists 13 T cell receptor beta chains sequenced from one sample in a study of beta chain features in type 1 diabetes (dated by TCRdb to the late 2010s). Their antigens remain unidentified. Libraries were made using the immunoSEQ multiplex PCR assay. The entire isolated RNA was reverse transcribed using the High Capacity cDNA Reverse Transcription Kit, and thus expressed TCRB transcripts were sequenced. The source is immuneACCESS, and TCRdb retained only in-frame sequences with V and J called. Part of the clones is not carried over; for the studies checked, unresolved V genes explain less than half of this, and the remainder is unexplained. This sample lists about 660,000 clones; about an eighth were detected once. The top ten constitute 0.035% to 0.045% of the sample. Findings and caveats that apply to the study as a whole: In all four CD4+ subsets, TCRB CDR3 length was moderately but significantly shorter in type 1 diabetes patients.

Specimen: naive CD4+ T cells from blood. In light of the paper, this sample's cell subset or site label describes: true naive CD4+ T cells. The receptor source for this set is a man younger than 35 with type 1 diabetes.

The chain links TRBV7-6 to TRBJ2-3, with D tentatively TRBD2 (5 bases). Between the trimmed V and J ends, which lost 3 bases and 0 bases, there was a span of 16 bases. The CDR3 spans 17 residues. CDR1 is SGHVS, CDR2 FNYEAQ, per germline. The CDR3, as DNA: TGTGCCAGCAGCTTCGGCGCACGGGGTCCTAGCACAGATACGCAGTATTTT. Translated, it gives CASSFGARGPSTDTQYF.

This clone was seen more than once but under ten times. The chain uses TRBV19 and TRBJ2-3; unclear D gene. The germline V gene has CDR1 LNHDA and CDR2 SQIVND (reference sequence). Trimming took off 7 bases at V and 1 base at J, with 6 bases between the two ends. The CDR3 has 12 residues. In DNA form, the CDR3 reads TGTGCCAGTACCGCTGGCACAGATACGCAGTATTTT. It yields the protein CASTAGTDTQYF.

This clone was picked up a small number of times. This chain connects TRBV14 to TRBJ2-7; D is ambiguous. The CDR3 has 12 amino acids. The germline V gene has CDR1 SGHDN and CDR2 FVKESK. The ends were cut back, 6 bases at V and 3 bases at J, with 9 bases in the middle. The CDR3 here is CASSRTGYEQYF. In DNA, the CDR3 is TGTGCCAGCAGTCGGACGGGCTACGAGCAGTACTTC.

The genes are TRBV5-1 and TRBJ2-3; the D gene is possibly TRBD2 (7 bases). CDR1 and CDR2 from the germline V gene are SGHRS and YFSETQ. The CDR3 has 17 amino acids. Trimming removed 4 bases from V and 5 bases from J, with 23 bases in between. The CDR3 bases are TGCGCCAGCAGCCCCACCCCGTGGGGGGGGCGGGAAGATACGCAGTATTTT. Translating gives CASSPTPWGGREDTQYF.

The gene calls are TRBV6-1 and TRBJ2-5, with 12 bases matching TRBD2. V was clipped by 7 bases and J by 2 bases; unmatched bases: 5. There are 15 residues in the CDR3. From germline, CDR1 is MNHNS and CDR2 SASEGT. CDR3 nucleotides: TGTGCCAGCACCTTAGGACTAGCGGGGCAAGAGACCCAGTACTTC. Its translation is CASTLGLAGQETQYF.

On this clone: The junction and the germline gene differ at one end; a read error may be behind it. The chain combines TRBV7-7 with TRBJ2-1; 9 bases fit TRBD2. Germline CDR1 SSHAT, CDR2 FNYEAQ (reference sequence). This CDR3 is built from 16 residues. The CDR3 region has the DNA TGTGCTAGCAGCTTAGGGACTGTGCGGGAGGGTAATGAGCAGTTCTTC. Translation: CASSLGTVREGNEQFF.

The V gene is TRBV19, the J gene TRBJ2-5; D may be TRBD2 (6 bases). Germline lookup yields CDR1 LNHDA and CDR2 SQIVND (reference sequence). The CDR3 sequence is 15 residues long. The ends were cut back, 4 bases at V and 4 bases at J, with 16 bases in the middle. CDR3 amino acids: CASSKAGEGRETQYF. The CDR3, as DNA: TGTGCCAGTAGTAAAGCGGGTGAGGGCCGAGAGACCCAGTACTTC. The full variable domain, rest sourced from reference TRBV19 and TRBJ2-5, is DGGITQSPKYLFRKEGQNVTLSCEQNLNHDAMYWYRQDPGQGLRLIYYSQIVNDFQKGDIAEGYSVSREKKESFPLTVTSAQKNPTAFYLCASSKAGEGRETQYFGPGTRLLVL.

In its sample, this clone was seen a few times. V is TRBV5-1 and J is TRBJ2-3; a weak D match, TRBD1 (7 bases). The CDR3 covers 14 residues. Trimming pared 0 bases from V and 8 bases from J, leaving 13 bases between. Germline lookup yields CDR1 SGHRS and CDR2 YFSETQ. The CDR3 region is CASSLEGAAGTQYF. In DNA, the CDR3 is TGCGCCAGCAGCTTGGAGGGGGCAGCGGGTACGCAGTATTTT.

The chain has TRBV5-6 and TRBJ1-4; TRBD1 might be the D (5 bases). The V and J ends lost 2 bases and 8 bases respectively, with 22 bases between them. This CDR3 is 17 amino acids long. Germline lookup yields CDR1 SGHDT and CDR2 YYEEEE. The CDR3 loop reads CASSFIKWDRGEEKLFF. The DNA for the CDR3 is TGTGCCAGCAGCTTTATAAAATGGGACCGGGGGGAAGAAAAACTGTTTTTT.

The chain uses TRBV18 and TRBJ2-7; D may be TRBD2 (5 bases). Trimming cost V 10 bases and J 1 base, with 23 bases left between them. CDR1 KGHSH and CDR2 LQKENI come from the germline V gene. This CDR3 comprises 16 residues. The CDR3 region has the DNA TGTGCCACCACGGAGGATGGGCGCCGGGCTTCCTACGAGCAGTACTTC. Its protein is CATTEDGRRASYEQYF.

This clone appeared a few times. J is TRBJ2-2 and V is TRBV4-1; D unclear. The germline V and J ends were trimmed by 1 base and 4 bases, with 19 bases remaining between them. The CDR3 extends over 18 amino acids. In germline, CDR1 is MGHRA, CDR2 YSYEKL. CDR3 sequence reads: CASSQGALNRLGTGELFF. CDR3 sequence (DNA): TGCGCCAGCAGCCAAGGGGCTCTAAACAGACTCGGCACCGGGGAGCTGTTTTTT.

In this sample, this clone turned up a few times. This chain joins TRBV29-1 and TRBJ1-4; D not certain. Germline values: CDR1 SQVTM, CDR2 ANQGSEA. V was clipped by 6 bases and J by 7 bases, with 18 bases between them. This CDR3 is built from 14 residues. In nucleotides, the CDR3 is TGCAGCGTAATGGACTCATCGTCTGTTGAAAAACTGTTTTTT. This gives the protein CSVMDSSSVEKLFF.

This sequence joins TRBV5-6 and TRBJ1-1; TRBD1 might be the D (5 bases). Germline CDR1 reads SGHDT; CDR2 reads YYEEEE. The germline V and J ends were trimmed by 1 base and 2 bases, with 9 bases remaining between them. The CDR3 is made up of 14 amino acids. The CDR3 nucleotides are TGTGCCAGCAGCTTGTACGACAGCAACACTGAAGCTTTCTTT. Protein: CASSLYDSNTEAFF.